These 6 T cell receptor beta chains originate from one sample sequenced in a study of T-cell reconstitution after alpha-beta-depleted transplantation in children. A library of TCRbeta sequences, prepared with unique molecular identifiers, was generated. TCRdb itself ran the PCR reads through MiXCR, one entry per CDR3 protein. The sample lists a few hundred thousand distinct CDR3 sequences, over 20% occurring once. The sequences come from PBMCs from the stem cell graft donor, collected from the stem cell graft. The receptor set was obtained from a human donor who donated a stem cell graft to a child with acute myeloid leukemia.

This clonotype appeared many times. The genes are TRBV29-1 and TRBJ2-7; D is tentatively TRBD1 or TRBD2 (6 bases each). Trimming shortened V by 4 bases and J by 5 bases, and 18 bases separated the two germline ends. The CDR3 is made up of 14 amino acids. Germline lookup yields CDR1 SQVTM and CDR2 ANQGSEA. The CDR3 is CSVVVLGGLDEQYF. In DNA form, the CDR3 reads TGCAGCGTTGTTGTTCTAGGGGGGTTAGACGAGCAGTACTTC.

This clonotype was detected a few times. V is TRBV28 and J is TRBJ2-7, with 8 positions matching TRBD1. V lost 6 bases and J lost 5; bases outside the gene matches: 15. The CDR3 sequence is 16 residues long. The germline V gene encodes CDR1 MDHEN and CDR2 SYDVKM. The DNA for the CDR3 is TGTGCCAGCAGCCGAGCGGACAGGGTTGTTACAAACGAGCAGTACTTC. This sequence encodes CASSRADRVVTNEQYF.

This clonotype has just a few counts. The chain carries TRBV20-1 and TRBJ2-5, with D tentatively TRBD1 or TRBD2 (5 bases each). Germline V gives CDR1 DFQATT, CDR2 SNEGSKA (reference sequence). Trimming shortened V by 5 bases and J by 2 bases, and 15 bases separated the two germline ends. This CDR3 spans 14 amino acids. The CDR3 loop is CSAPPSGGQETQYF. Written as DNA, the CDR3 is TGCAGTGCTCCCCCCTCTGGGGGACAAGAGACCCAGTACTTC.

Many counts were recorded for this clonotype. The rearrangement links TRBV20-1 to TRBJ2-1, with D perhaps TRBD1 (5 bases). The germline CDR1 and CDR2 sequences are DFQATT and SNEGSKA (reference sequence). CDR3 length equals 11 residues. Trimming cost V 1 base and J 10 bases, with 8 bases left between them. The CDR3 loop is CSARGQTEQFF. Written as DNA, the CDR3 is TGCAGTGCTAGAGGACAGACAGAGCAGTTCTTC.

This chain connects TRBV13 to TRBJ2-1, with 10 nucleotides matching TRBD2. The CDR3 loop spans 13 amino acids. J gave up 7 bases and V 6 bases, and 3 bases lay outside the gene matches. Germline CDR1 is PRHDT and CDR2 is FYEKMQ (reference sequence). This chain's CDR3 is CASSMTSGNEQFF. The DNA of the CDR3 is TGTGCCAGCAGTATGACTAGCGGGAATGAGCAGTTCTTC.

The CDR3 nucleotides are TGTGCCAGCAGCTTCCCGGACAGGGAAGCTTTCTTT. Its protein is CASSFPDREAFF. The chain combines TRBV7-9 with TRBJ1-1, with TRBD1 matching over 7 bases. The CDR3 loop spans 12 amino acids. Germline CDR1 reads SEHNR; CDR2 reads FQNEAQ (reference sequence). The J segment lost 8 bases and the V segment lost 3 bases, leaving 3 bases of the junction unmatched.